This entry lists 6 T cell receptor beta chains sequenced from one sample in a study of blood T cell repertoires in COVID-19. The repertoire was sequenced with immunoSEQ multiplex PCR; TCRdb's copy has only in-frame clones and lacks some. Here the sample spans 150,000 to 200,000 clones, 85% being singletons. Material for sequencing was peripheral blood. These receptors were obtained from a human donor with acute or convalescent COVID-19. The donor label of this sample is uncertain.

CDR3: CASSLLLGNEQFF. The CDR3 bases are TGTGCCAGCAGCTTATTGCTCGGCAATGAGCAGTTCTTC. The chain links TRBV7-9 to TRBJ2-1; D is unresolved. The germline V gene has CDR1 SEHNR and CDR2 FQNEAQ (reference sequence). The CDR3 is made up of 13 amino acids. Trimming removed 2 bases at V and 6 bases at J, with 8 bases between.

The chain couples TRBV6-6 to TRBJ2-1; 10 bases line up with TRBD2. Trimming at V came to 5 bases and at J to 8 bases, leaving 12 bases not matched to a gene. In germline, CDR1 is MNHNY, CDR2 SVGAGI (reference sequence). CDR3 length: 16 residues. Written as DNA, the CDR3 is TGTGCCAGCAGTCTCAATCTAGCGGGGGTAAAGGATGAGCAGTTCTTC. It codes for CASSLNLAGVKDEQFF.

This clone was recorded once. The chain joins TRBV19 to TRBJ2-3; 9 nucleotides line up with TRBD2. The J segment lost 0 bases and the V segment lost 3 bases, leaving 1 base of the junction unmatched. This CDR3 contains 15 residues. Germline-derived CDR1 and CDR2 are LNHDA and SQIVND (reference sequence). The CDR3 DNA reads TGTGCCAGTAGTATCGGACTAGCGAGCACAGATACGCAGTATTTT. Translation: CASSIGLASTDTQYF.

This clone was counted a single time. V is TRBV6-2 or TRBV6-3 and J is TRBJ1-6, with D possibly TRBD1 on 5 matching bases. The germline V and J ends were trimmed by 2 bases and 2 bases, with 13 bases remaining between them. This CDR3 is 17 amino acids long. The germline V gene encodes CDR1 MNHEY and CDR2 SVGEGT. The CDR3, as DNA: TGTGCCAGCAGTTACCTTCGGGGGGTCGCCTATAATTCACCCCTCCACTTT. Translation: CASSYLRGVAYNSPLHF.

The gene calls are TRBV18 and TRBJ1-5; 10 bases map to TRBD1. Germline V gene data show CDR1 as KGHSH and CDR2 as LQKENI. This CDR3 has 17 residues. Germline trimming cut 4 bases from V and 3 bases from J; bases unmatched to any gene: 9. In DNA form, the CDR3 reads TGTGCCAGCTCACTCTCCGGGACAGGGGCGCACAATCAGCCCCAGCATTTT. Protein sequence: CASSLSGTGAHNQPQHF.

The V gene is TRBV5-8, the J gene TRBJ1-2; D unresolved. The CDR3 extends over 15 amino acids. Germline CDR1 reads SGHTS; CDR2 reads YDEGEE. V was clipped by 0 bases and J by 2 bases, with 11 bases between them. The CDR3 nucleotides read TGTGCCAGCAGCTTGGGACCCCGGGTCAACTATGGCTACACCTTC. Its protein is CASSLGPRVNYGYTF.